Sequencing of this T cell receptor beta chain was carried out in a study of shared clonotypes between healthy human individuals. General observations from the study: The naive CD4 repertoires of a handful of donors were compared, and approximately 5% of clonotypes were shared.

This clone was observed a few times. Its antigen is still unknown. This sample also contains other DNA sequences that code for the same CDR3. V gave up 3 bases and J gave up 1 base, with 10 bases separating them. CDR1 is GTSNPN, CDR2 SVGIG, per germline (reference sequence). The CDR3 extends over 13 amino acids. Healthy adults negative for HIV, lacking recent acute infections or vaccinations, served as donors. The data were produced by immunoSEQ multiplex PCR, yet TCRdb's version contains in-frame clones alone and is incomplete. The sample lists about 980,000 clones, about three quarters occurring once.

V and J are TRBV30 and TRBJ2-7; D is perhaps TRBD1 or TRBD2 (5 bases each). This TCR came from a man aged 18 to 29 in good health. Sequenced input: memory CD4+ T cells sorted from blood. As for subset: CD45RA-negative fraction. CDR3 coding DNA: TGTGCCTGGAGCAGGGACCGATCCTACGAGCAGTACTTC. It translates to CAWSRDRSYEQYF.